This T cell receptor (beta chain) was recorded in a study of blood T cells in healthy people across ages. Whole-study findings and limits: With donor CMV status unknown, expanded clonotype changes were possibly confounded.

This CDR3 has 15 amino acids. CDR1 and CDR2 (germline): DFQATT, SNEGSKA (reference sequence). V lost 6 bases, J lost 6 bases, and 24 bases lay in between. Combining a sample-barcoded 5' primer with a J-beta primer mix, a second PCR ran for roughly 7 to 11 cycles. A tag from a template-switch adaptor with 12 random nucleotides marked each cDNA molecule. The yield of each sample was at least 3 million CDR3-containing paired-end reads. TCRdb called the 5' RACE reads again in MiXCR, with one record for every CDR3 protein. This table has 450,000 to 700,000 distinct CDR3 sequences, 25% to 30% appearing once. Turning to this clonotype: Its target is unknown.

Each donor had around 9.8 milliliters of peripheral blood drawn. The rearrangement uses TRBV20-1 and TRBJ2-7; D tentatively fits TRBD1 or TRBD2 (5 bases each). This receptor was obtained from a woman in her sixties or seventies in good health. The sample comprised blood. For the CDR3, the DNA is TGCAGTGCCAGAAACCCCCGGGACCCTGCTACCGAGCAGTACTTC. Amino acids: CSARNPRDPATEQYF.